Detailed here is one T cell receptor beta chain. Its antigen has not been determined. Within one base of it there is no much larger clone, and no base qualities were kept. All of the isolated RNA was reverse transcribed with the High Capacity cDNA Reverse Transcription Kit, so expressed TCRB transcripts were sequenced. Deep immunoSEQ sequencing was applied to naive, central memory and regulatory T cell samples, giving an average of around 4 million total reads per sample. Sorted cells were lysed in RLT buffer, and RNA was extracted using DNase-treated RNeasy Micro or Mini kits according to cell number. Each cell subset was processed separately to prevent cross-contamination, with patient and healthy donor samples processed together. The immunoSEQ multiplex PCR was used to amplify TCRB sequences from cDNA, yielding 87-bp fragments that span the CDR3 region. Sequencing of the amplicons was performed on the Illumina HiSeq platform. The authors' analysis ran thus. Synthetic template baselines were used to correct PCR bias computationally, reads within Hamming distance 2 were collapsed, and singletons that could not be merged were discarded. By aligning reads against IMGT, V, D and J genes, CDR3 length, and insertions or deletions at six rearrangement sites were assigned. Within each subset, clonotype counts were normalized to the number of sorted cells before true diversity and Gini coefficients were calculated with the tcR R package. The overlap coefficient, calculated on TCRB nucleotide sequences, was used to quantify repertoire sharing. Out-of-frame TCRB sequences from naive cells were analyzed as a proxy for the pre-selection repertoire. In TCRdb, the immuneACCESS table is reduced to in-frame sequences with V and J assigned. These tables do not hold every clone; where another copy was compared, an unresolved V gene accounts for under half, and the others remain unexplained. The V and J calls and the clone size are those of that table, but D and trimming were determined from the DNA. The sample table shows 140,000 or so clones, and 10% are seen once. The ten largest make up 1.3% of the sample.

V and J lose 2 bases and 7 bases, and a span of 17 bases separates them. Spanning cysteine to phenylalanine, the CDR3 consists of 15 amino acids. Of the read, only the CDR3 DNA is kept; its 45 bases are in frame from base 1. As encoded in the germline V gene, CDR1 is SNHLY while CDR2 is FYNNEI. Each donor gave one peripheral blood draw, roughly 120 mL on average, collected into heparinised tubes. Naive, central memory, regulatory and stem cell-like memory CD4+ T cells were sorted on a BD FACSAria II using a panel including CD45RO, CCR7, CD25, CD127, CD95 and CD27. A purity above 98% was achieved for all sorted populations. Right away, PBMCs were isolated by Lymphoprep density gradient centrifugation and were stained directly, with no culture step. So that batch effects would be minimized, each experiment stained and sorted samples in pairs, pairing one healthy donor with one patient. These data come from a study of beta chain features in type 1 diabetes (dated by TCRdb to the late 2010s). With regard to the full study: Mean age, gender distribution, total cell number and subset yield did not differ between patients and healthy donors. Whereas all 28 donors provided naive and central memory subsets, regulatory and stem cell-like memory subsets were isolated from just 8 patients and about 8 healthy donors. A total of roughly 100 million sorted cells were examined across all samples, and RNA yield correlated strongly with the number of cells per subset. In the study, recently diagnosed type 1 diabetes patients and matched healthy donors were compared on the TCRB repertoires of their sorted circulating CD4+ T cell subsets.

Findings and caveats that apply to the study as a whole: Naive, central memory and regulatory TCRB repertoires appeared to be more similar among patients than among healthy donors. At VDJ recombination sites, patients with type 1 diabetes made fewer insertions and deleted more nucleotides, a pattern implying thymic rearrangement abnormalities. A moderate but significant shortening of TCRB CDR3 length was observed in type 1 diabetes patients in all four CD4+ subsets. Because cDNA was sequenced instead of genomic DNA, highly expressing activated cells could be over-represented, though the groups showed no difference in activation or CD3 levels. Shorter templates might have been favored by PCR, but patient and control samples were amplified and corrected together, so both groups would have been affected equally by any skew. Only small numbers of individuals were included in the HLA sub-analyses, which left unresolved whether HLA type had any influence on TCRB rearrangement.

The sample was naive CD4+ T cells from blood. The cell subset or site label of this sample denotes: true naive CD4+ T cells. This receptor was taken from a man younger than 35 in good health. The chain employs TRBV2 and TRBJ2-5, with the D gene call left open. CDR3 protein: CASSESPRSGGTQYF. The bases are TGTGCCAGCAGTGAAAGTCCCCGTAGTGGCGGGACCCAGTACTTC.